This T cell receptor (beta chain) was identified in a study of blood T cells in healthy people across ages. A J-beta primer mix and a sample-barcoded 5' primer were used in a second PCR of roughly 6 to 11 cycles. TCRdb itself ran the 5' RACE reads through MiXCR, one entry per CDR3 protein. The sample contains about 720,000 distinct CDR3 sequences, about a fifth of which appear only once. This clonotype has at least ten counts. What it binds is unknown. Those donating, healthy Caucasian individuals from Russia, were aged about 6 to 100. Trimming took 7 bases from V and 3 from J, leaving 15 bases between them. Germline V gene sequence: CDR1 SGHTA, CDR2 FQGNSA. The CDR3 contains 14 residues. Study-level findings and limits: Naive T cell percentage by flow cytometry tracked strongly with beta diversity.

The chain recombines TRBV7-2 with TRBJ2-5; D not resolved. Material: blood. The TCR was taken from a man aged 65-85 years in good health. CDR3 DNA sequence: TGTGCCAGCAACCCAGCAGGTGGTAAAGAGACCCAGTACTTC. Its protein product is CASNPAGGKETQYF.